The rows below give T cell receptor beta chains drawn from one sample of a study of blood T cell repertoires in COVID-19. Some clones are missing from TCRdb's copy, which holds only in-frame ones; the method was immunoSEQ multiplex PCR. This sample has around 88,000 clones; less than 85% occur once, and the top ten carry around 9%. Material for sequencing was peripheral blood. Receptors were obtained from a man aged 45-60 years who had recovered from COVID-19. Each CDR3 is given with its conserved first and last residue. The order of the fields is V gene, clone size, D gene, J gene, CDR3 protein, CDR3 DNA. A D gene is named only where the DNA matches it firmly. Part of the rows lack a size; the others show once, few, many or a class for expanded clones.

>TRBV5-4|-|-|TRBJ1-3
CASRNLGVSGNTIYF
TGTGCCAGCAGAAACCTCGGGGTCTCTGGAAACACCATATATTTT
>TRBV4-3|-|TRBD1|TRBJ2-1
CASSQDVLDRDNEQFF
TGCGCCAGCAGCCAAGACGTTCTGGACAGGGACAATGAGCAGTTCTTC
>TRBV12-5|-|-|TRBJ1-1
CASFIFRGHRPNTEAFF
TGTGCTAGTTTCATTTTTAGGGGACACAGACCGAACACTGAAGCTTTCTTT
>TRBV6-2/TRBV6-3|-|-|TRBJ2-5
CASSPKAEETQYF
TGTGCCAGCAGCCCCAAGGCGGAGGAGACCCAGTACTTC
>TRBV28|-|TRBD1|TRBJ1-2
CASSLASGGADYTF
TGTGCCAGCAGTTTAGCTTCAGGGGGCGCTGACTACACCTTC
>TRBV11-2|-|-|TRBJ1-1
CASSLDRWAFF
TGTGCCAGCAGCTTAGATCGGTGGGCTTTCTTT
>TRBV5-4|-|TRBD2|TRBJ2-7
CASSLEGLAGGLDEQYF
TGTGCCAGCAGCTTGGAGGGACTAGCGGGGGGGCTAGACGAGCAGTACTTC
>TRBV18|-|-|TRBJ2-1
CASSPPSSYNEQFF
TGTGCCAGCTCACCCCCGTCCTCCTACAATGAGCAGTTCTTC
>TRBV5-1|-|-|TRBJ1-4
CASSPGTLGEEKLFF
TGCGCCAGCAGCCCCGGGACTCTGGGGGAGGAAAAACTGTTTTTT
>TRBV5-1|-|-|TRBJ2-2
CASSLVGGPTGELFF
TGCGCCAGCAGCTTGGTGGGGGGGCCCACCGGGGAGCTGTTTTTT
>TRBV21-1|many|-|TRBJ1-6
CASSKAGGSPNNSPLHF
TGTGCCAGCAGCAAGGCAGGGGGAAGCCCCAATAATTCACCCCTCCACTTT
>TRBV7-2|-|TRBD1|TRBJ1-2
CASSLTGGARYGYTF
TGTGCCAGCAGCTTAACAGGGGGCGCGAGGTATGGCTACACCTTC
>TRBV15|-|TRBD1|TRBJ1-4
CATSRGDRGRMVNEKLFF
TGTGCCACCAGCAGAGGGGACAGGGGGCGCATGGTTAATGAAAAACTGTTTTTT
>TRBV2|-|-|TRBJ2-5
CASRSGSGVETQYF
TGTGCCAGCAGGAGCGGGTCCGGGGTAGAGACCCAGTACTTC
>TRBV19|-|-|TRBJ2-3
CASSIQQSTDTQYF
TGTGCCAGTAGTATCCAACAGAGCACAGATACGCAGTATTTT
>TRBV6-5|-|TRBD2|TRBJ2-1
CASSYVREAYNEQFF
TGTGCCAGCAGTTACGTTCGGGAGGCGTACAATGAGCAGTTCTTC
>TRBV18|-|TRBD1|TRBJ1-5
CASSPGTESWRPQHF
TGTGCCAGCTCACCCGGGACAGAAAGTTGGCGGCCCCAGCATTTT
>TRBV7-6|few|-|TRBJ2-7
CASSPLAEGSPEQYF
TGTGCCAGCAGCCCTCTGGCGGAGGGCAGTCCCGAGCAGTACTTC
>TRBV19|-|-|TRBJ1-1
CASGLQGPNTEAFF
TGTGCCAGTGGTCTACAGGGACCGAACACTGAAGCTTTCTTT
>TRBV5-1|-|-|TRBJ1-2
CASSLEWTDYGYTF
TGCGCCAGCAGCTTGGAGTGGACTGACTATGGCTACACCTTC
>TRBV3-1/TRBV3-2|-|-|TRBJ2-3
CASSPLGGADTQYF
TGTGCCAGCAGCCCCTTGGGGGGGGCGGATACGCAGTATTTT
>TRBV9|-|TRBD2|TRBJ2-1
CASSVAGTSGYNEQFF
TGTGCCAGCAGCGTAGCAGGGACTAGCGGATACAATGAGCAGTTCTTC
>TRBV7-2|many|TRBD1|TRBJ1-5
CASSWTGRSNQPQHF
TGTGCCAGCAGCTGGACAGGGCGTAGCAATCAGCCCCAGCATTTT
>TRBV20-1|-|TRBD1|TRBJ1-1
CSARSDRGAFF
TGCAGTGCTAGATCGGACAGGGGCGCTTTCTTT
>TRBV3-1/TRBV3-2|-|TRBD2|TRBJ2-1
CASSSRRWRGGLYEQFF
TGTGCCAGCAGCTCCCGTCGATGGCGGGGGGGCCTATATGAGCAGTTCTTC
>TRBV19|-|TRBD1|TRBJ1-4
CASSFHAGTDEKLFF
TGTGCCAGTAGTTTCCACGCCGGGACAGATGAAAAACTGTTTTTT
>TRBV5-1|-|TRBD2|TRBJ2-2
CASSSGLAANTGELFF
TGCGCCAGCAGCTCGGGACTAGCTGCGAACACCGGGGAGCTGTTTTTT
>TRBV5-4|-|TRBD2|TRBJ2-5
CASSLRLAGEETQYF
TGTGCCAGCAGCTTGCGTCTAGCGGGGGAAGAGACCCAGTACTTC
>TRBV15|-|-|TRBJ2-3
CATSSHTADTQYF
TGTGCCACCAGCAGCCACACAGCCGATACGCAGTATTTT
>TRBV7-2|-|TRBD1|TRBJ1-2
CASIPGGTNYGYTF
TGTGCCAGCATCCCAGGGGGGACTAACTATGGCTACACCTTC
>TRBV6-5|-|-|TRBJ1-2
CASLKPGVADGYTF
TGTGCCAGCTTGAAACCCGGGGTCGCGGATGGCTACACCTTC
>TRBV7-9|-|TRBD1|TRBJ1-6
CASTLDRAYNSPLHF
TGTGCCAGCACCCTAGACAGGGCCTATAATTCACCCCTCCACTTT
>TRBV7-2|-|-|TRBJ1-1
CASSSTRDTEAFF
TGTGCCAGCAGCTCGACGAGGGACACTGAAGCTTTCTTT
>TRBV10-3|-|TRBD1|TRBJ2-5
CAISEGTGGGETQYF
TGTGCCATCAGTGAAGGGACAGGGGGCGGAGAGACCCAGTACTTC
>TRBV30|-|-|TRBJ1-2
CAWSKNQGTYGYTF
TGTGCCTGGAGTAAAAATCAGGGTACCTATGGCTACACCTTC
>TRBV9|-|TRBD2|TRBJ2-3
CASSVWTSGTDTQYF
TGTGCCAGCAGCGTATGGACTAGCGGCACAGATACGCAGTATTTT
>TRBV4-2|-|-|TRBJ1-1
CASSQEAGGLEAFF
TGTGCCAGCAGCCAAGAGGCCGGGGGGCTAGAAGCTTTCTTT
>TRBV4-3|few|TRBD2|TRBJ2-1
CASSQSSGSAYNEQFF
TGCGCCAGCAGCCAGTCTAGCGGGAGTGCCTACAATGAGCAGTTCTTC
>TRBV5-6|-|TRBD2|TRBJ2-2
CASSLVGRDTGELFF
TGTGCCAGCAGCTTGGTGGGGAGGGACACCGGGGAGCTGTTTTTT
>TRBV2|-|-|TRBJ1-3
CASSERPFSGNTIYF
TGTGCCAGCAGTGAGCGGCCGTTCTCTGGAAACACCATATATTTT
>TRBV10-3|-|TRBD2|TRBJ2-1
CAISKTSGDWSYNEQFF
TGTGCCATCAGTAAGACTAGCGGGGATTGGTCCTACAATGAGCAGTTCTTC
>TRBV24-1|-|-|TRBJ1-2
CATSDLRGSGYTF
TGTGCCACCAGTGATTTACGAGGGTCTGGCTACACCTTC
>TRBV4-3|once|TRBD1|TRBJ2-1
CASSPRAQGSYNEQFF
TGCGCCAGCAGCCCGAGGGCACAGGGGTCCTACAATGAGCAGTTCTTC
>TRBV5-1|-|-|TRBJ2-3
CASSLAGSDTQYF
TGCGCCAGCAGCTTGGCCGGGTCAGATACGCAGTATTTT
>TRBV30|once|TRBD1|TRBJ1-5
CARDWGQGFNQPQHF
TGTGCCCGGGACTGGGGACAGGGATTCAATCAGCCCCAGCATTTT
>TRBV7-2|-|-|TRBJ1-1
CAIYAGGYAEAFF
TGTGCCATCTATGCGGGGGGATACGCTGAAGCTTTCTTT
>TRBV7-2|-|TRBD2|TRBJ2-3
CASSPSLLAGEGMQYF
TGTGCCAGCAGCCCGTCCCTACTAGCGGGAGAGGGGATGCAGTATTTT
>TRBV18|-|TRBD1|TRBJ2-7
CASSSGRTGKMYEQYF
TGTGCCAGCTCGTCGGGAAGGACAGGGAAGATGTACGAGCAGTACTTC
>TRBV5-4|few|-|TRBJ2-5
CASSWDNQETQYF
TGTGCCAGCAGCTGGGACAACCAAGAGACCCAGTACTTC
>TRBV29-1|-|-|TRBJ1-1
CSADGSQGRAFF
TGCAGCGCCGACGGCAGCCAGGGCAGGGCTTTCTTT
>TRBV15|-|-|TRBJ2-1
CATTGQFYNEQFF
TGTGCCACTACTGGACAGTTTTACAATGAGCAGTTCTTC
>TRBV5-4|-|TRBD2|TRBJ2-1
CASSFGAGGRDEQFF
TGTGCCAGCAGCTTTGGGGCGGGGGGGCGTGATGAGCAGTTCTTC
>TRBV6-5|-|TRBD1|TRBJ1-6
CASRRDSNSPLHF
TGTGCCAGCAGACGGGACAGCAATTCACCCCTCCACTTT
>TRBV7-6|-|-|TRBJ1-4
CASSVFGGDEKLFF
TGTGCCAGCAGCGTCTTCGGGGGAGATGAAAAACTGTTTTTT
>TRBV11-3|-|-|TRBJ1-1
CASSLDRNNAAFF
TGTGCCAGCAGCTTGGACAGAAATAATGCAGCTTTCTTT
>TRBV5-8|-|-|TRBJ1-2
CASSFTGGSGYTF
TGTGCCAGCAGCTTTACCGGGGGATCTGGCTACACCTTC
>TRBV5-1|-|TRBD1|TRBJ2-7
CASSSGQGAINEQYF
TGCGCCAGCAGCTCCGGACAGGGGGCGATTAACGAGCAGTACTTC
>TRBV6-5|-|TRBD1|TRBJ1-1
CASTPEGADTEAFF
TGTGCCAGCACTCCGGAGGGGGCAGACACTGAAGCTTTCTTT
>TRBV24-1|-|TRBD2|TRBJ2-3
CATSDPSSSGRAVRDTQYF
TGTGCCACCAGTGACCCTTCTTCTAGCGGGAGGGCCGTGAGAGATACGCAGTATTTT
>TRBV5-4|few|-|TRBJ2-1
CASTRGGEQFF
TGTGCCAGCACCAGGGGCGGTGAGCAGTTCTTC